These 8 T cell receptor beta chains were all obtained from the same sample, sequenced in a study of regulatory T cells in long-lasting Graves disease. Both iRepertoire HTBI primers and Arm-PCR of CDR3 regions were used to build the TCR beta libraries. One entry per CDR3 protein, called by TCRdb with MiXCR from the multiplex PCR reads. The sample has 350,000 to 450,000 distinct CDR3 sequences; more than 12% are singletons. Noted time point: newly diagnosed GD, antithyroid drugs for less than 3 months. With RNA extracted from PBMCs as input, the TCR library was made. This sample was also put to use in a study of T cells in Graves' hyperthyroidism and ophthalmopathy.

Sequencing used peripheral blood mononuclear cells (PBMCs), obtained at new diagnosis, from a patient treated with antithyroid drugs. These receptors originate from a woman under 40 with Graves disease.

This clonotype was picked up many times. V is TRBV11-2 and J is TRBJ2-7; tentatively, D is TRBD2 (5 bases). The CDR3 is 15 amino acids. Trimming left V 0 bases short and J 3 bases short, with 12 bases between. Per the germline V gene, CDR1 is SGHAT and CDR2 is FQNNGV. For the CDR3, the DNA is TGTGCCAGCAGCTTAGATCGGAGTAGCGTCTACGAGCAGTACTTC. Translated: CASSLDRSSVYEQYF. The complete variable domain, with remaining parts taken from reference TRBV11-2 and TRBJ2-7, reads EAGVAQSPRYKIIEKRQSVAFWCNPISGHATLYWYQQILGQGPKLLIQFQNNGVVDDSQLPKDRFSAERLKGVDSTLKIQPAKLEDSAVYLCASSLDRSSVYEQYFGPGTRLTVT.

V is TRBV6-1 and J is TRBJ2-4; D is undetermined. The CDR3 totals 17 residues. V shed 6 bases and J shed 0 bases, with 18 bases lying between them. The germline V gene has CDR1 MNHNS and CDR2 SASEGT. The CDR3 nucleotides are TGTGCCAGCAGGTCTAACGAACACCTACTAGCCAAAAACATTCAGTACTTC. Translating it yields CASRSNEHLLAKNIQYF.

Ten or more counts support this clonotype. This rearrangement joins TRBV12-3 or TRBV12-4 to TRBJ2-5, with 8 bases that match TRBD1. This CDR3 has 15 amino acids. Germline trimming cut 2 bases from V and 9 bases from J; bases unmatched to any gene: 11. The CDR3 here is CASSLQGAPRGAQYF. The CDR3 nucleotides read TGTGCCAGCAGTTTACAGGGGGCCCCCAGAGGGGCCCAGTACTTC.

The rearrangement uses TRBV10-3 and TRBJ2-5; the match to TRBD2 covers 7 bases. The CDR3 is 13 residues long. Germline assignment: CDR1 ENHRY and CDR2 SYGVKD. The junction had 7 bases not matched to a gene; V was cut back by 7 bases and J by 5 bases. The CDR3 coding sequence is TGTGCCATCAAGGGCGCGGGAGATGAGACCCAGTACTTC. This encodes CAIKGAGDETQYF.

The chain uses TRBV5-1 and TRBJ2-1, with 8 bases aligning to TRBD2. After removal of 5 bases from V and 10 bases from J, the junction contained 8 bases not matched to a gene. In germline, CDR1 is SGHRS, CDR2 YFSETQ. The CDR3 runs 13 residues. The CDR3 DNA reads TGCGCCAGCAGTAGCGGGAAAACTACAGAGCAGTTCTTC. It specifies CASSSGKTTEQFF.

The chain links TRBV15 to TRBJ2-1, with 14 positions matching TRBD2. The germline CDR1 and CDR2 sequences are LNHNV and YYDKDF (reference sequence). The CDR3 is 16 residues long. The V gene end was trimmed by 2 bases and the J gene end by 8 bases; junction bases not matched to a gene: 5. CDR3 sequence: CATSRRLAGGEDEQFF. CDR3 DNA sequence: TGTGCCACCAGCAGAAGACTAGCGGGAGGGGAGGATGAGCAGTTCTTC.

This rearrangement joins TRBV7-9 to TRBJ1-6; unclear D gene. V shed 1 base and J shed 4 bases, with 11 bases lying between them. The CDR3 is 16 amino acids. Germline loops: CDR1 SEHNR, CDR2 FQNEAQ (reference sequence). Written as DNA, the CDR3 is TGTGCCAGCAGCTTAGAACGGGCAGCTTATAATTCACCCCTCCACTTT. This translates into CASSLERAAYNSPLHF.

The chain links TRBV9 to TRBJ2-1; 10 nucleotides align to TRBD2. The V and J ends lost 0 bases and 6 bases, in that order; junction bases with no gene match: 3. The V gene's germline CDR1 is SGDLS and CDR2 YYNGEE. The CDR3 runs to 15 residues. CDR3 amino acids: CASSVVLAGANEQFF. Here the CDR3 DNA reads TGTGCCAGCAGCGTAGTGCTAGCGGGAGCCAATGAGCAGTTCTTC.